Detailed here is one T cell receptor (beta chain). Germline V gene data show CDR1 as SGHRS and CDR2 as YFSETQ. V was trimmed by 0 bases and J by 0 bases, leaving 10 bases between them. This CDR3 region has 16 residues. As originally analysed: Nucleated cell counts were estimated from reference gene primer amplification. Assay used: immunoSEQ multiplex PCR; TCRdb lists only in-frame clones, some missing. The D gene and trimming were derived from the DNA, and the V and J assignments and clone size from that table. The data contain 120,000 to 150,000 clones, 80% to 90% of them seen just once; the ten biggest clones take up approximately 40%. The sample comes from a study of blood T cell repertoires in COVID-19.

Sequenced sample: peripheral blood. This TCR came from a human donor in a cohort sampled during active COVID-19. The V and J genes are TRBV5-1 and TRBJ1-3; D gene uncertain. The CDR3 bases are TGCGCCAGCAGCTTGGAAGTAGGGAGCTCTGGAAACACCATATATTTT. Protein sequence: CASSLEVGSSGNTIYF.